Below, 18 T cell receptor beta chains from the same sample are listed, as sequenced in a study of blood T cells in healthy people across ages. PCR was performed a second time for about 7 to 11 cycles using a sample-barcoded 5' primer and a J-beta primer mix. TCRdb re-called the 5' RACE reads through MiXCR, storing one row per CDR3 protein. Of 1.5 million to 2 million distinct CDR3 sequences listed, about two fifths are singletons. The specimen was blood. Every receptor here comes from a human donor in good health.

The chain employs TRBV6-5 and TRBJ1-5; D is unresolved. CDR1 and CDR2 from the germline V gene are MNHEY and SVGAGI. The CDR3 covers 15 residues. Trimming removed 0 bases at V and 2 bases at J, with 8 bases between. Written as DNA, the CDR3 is TGTGCCAGCAGTTACTCTCAGGTGGGCAATCAGCCCCAGCATTTT. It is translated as CASSYSQVGNQPQHF.

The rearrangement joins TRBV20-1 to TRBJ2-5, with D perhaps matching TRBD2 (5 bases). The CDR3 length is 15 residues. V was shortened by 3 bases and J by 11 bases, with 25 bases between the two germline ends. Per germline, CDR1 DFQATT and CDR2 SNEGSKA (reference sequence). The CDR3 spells CSASGLAVGTDTQYF. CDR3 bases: TGCAGTGCTAGTGGGCTAGCAGTAGGAACAGATACGCAGTACTTC.

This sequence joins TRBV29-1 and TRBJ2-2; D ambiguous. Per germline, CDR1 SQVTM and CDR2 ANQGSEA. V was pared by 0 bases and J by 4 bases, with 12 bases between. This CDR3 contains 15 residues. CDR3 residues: CSVEDEDTVTGELFF. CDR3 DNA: TGCAGCGTTGAAGATGAGGATACGGTCACCGGGGAGCTGTTTTTT.

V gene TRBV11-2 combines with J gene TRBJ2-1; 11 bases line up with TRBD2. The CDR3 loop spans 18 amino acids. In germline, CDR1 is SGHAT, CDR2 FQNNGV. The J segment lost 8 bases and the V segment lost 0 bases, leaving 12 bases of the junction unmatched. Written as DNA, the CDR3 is TGTGCCAGCAGCTTAGACCACGGGCTAGCGGGGGGCCGGTATGAGCAGTTCTTC. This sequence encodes CASSLDHGLAGGRYEQFF.

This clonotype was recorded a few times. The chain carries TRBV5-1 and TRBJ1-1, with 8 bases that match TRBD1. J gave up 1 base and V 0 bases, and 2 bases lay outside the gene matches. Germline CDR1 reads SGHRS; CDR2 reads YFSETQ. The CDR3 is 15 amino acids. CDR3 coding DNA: TGCGCCAGCAGCTTGGGGGGGACAGGGAACACTGAAGCTTTCTTT. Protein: CASSLGGTGNTEAFF. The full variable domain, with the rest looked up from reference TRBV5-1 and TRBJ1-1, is KAGVTQTPRYLIKTRGQQVTLSCSPISGHRSVSWYQQTPGQGLQFLFEYFSETQRNKGNFPGRFSGRQFSNSRSEMNVSTLELGDSALYLCASSLGGTGNTEAFFGQGTRLTVV.

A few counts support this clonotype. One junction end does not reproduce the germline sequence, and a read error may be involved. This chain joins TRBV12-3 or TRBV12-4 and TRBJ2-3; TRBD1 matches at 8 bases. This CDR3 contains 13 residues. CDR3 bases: TGCGCCAGCAGTTTAGCGGTGGACAGGGACGCGAATTTT. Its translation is CASSLAVDRDANF.

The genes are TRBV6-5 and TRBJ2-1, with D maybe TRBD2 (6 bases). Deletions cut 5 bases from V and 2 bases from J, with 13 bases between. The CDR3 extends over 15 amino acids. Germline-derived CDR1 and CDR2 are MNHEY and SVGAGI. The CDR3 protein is CASSQYGGAYNEQFF. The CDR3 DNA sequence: TGTGCCAGCAGTCAATACGGGGGAGCCTACAATGAGCAGTTCTTC.

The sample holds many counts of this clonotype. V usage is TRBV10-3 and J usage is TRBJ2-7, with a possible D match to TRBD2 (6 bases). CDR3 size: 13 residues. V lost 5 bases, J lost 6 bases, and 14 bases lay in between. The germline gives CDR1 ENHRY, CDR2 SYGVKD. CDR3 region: CAISPAGRSEQYF. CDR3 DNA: TGTGCCATCAGTCCGGCGGGACGCAGCGAGCAGTACTTC.

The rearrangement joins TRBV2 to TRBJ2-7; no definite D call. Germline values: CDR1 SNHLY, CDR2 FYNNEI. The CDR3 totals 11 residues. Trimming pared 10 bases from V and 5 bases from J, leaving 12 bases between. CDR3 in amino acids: CANGPPDEQYF. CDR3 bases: TGTGCCAACGGGCCTCCGGACGAGCAGTACTTC.

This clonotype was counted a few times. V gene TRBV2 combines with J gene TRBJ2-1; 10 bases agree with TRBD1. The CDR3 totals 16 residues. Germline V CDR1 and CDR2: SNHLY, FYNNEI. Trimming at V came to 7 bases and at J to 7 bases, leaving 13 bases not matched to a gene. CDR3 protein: CASTVAGDRGPNEQFF. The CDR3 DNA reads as TGTGCCAGCACCGTGGCGGGAGACAGGGGGCCTAATGAGCAGTTCTTC.

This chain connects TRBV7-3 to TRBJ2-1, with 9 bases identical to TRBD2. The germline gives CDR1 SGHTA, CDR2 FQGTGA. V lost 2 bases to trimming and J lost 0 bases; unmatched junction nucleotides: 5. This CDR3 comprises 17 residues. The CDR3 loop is CASSLQAGGLSYNEQFF. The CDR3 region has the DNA TGTGCCAGCAGCTTACAAGCGGGGGGCCTCTCCTACAATGAGCAGTTCTTC. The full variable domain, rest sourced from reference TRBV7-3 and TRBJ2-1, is GAGVSQTPSNKVTEKGKYVELRCDPISGHTALYWYRQSLGQGPEFLIYFQGTGAADDSGLPNDRFFAVRPEGSVSTLKIQRTERGDSAVYLCASSLQAGGLSYNEQFFGPGTRLTVL.

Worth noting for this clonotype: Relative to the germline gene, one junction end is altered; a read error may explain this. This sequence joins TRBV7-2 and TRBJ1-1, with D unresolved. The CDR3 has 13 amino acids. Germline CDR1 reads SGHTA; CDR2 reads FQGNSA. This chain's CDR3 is CASSLSQNAEAFF. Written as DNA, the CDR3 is TGTGCCAGCAGCTTAAGCCAGAACGCTGAAGCTTTCTTT.

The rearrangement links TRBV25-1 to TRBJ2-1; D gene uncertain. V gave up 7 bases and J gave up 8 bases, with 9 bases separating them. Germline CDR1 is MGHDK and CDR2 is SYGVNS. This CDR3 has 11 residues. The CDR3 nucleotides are TGTGCCAGCAAAATAGGCCATGAGCAGTTCTTC. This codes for CASKIGHEQFF.

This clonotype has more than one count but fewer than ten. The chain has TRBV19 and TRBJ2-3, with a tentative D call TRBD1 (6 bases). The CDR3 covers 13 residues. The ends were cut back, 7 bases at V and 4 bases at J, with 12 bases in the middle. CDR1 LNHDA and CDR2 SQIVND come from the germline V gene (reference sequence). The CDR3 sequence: CASTLGGADTQYF. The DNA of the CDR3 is TGTGCCAGTACCCTTGGGGGCGCAGATACGCAGTATTTT.

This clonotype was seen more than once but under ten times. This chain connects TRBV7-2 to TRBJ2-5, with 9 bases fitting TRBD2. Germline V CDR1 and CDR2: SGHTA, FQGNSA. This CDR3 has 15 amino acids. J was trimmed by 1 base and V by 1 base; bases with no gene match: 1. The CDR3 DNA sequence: TGTGCCAGCAGCTTAGAGGGACTAGCCCAAGAGACCCAGTACTTC. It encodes CASSLEGLAQETQYF.

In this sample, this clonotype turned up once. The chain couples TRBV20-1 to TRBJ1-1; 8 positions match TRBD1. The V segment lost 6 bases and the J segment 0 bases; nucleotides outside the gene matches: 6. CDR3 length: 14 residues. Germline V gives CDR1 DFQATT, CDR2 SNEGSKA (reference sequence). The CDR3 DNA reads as TGCAGTGCCCAGAACAGGGGGATGAACACTGAAGCTTTCTTT. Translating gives CSAQNRGMNTEAFF.

The CDR3 reads CASSLELGAWVTGELFF. The CDR3 nucleotides read TGTGCCAGCAGCTTGGAGTTGGGGGCGTGGGTCACCGGGGAGCTGTTTTTT. The chain recombines TRBV5-5 with TRBJ2-2; weak D call: TRBD1 (6 bases). The V and J ends lost 0 bases and 4 bases respectively, with 16 bases between them. Germline CDR1 reads SGHKS; CDR2 reads YYEKEE (reference sequence). The CDR3 contains 17 residues.

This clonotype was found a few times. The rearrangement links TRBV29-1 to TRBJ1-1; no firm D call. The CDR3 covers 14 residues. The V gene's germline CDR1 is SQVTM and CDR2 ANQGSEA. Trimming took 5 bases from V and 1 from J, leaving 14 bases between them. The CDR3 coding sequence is TGCAGCGTTTCCCCCCCAGCAGAGAACACTGAAGCTTTCTTT. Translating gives CSVSPPAENTEAFF.